Listed here is a single T cell receptor (beta chain). Its antigen is currently not known. The input lacks base qualities; no much larger clone sits a single base away. This record belongs to a study of immune evolution from preneoplasia to lung adenocarcinoma (dated by TCRdb to the early 2020s). In the study overall: HLA loss of heterozygosity was observed in around 7.5%, 14% and 36% of AIS, MIA and ADC lesions, respectively, and was not observed in any AAH lesions. Resected precursor lesions (AAH, AIS, MIA) and invasive adenocarcinomas were compared with paired morphologically normal lung tissue. TCR sequencing data came from 51 patients. The sample size depended on which specimens were available, not on a prior power calculation. The study profiled immune contexture across lung adenocarcinoma precursors and invasive adenocarcinoma using immune gene expression, TCR sequencing and multiplex immunofluorescence. The study reported that roughly 110 samples were used for TCR sequencing. A total of approximately 50 patients with pulmonary nodules who underwent surgical resection were included in the overall cohort. POLYSOLVER was used to infer Class I HLA alleles from exome data, while LOHHLA was used to detect allele-specific HLA loss. Whole exome sequencing and methylation data from the same cohort of nodules were integrated with the immune data. Findings and caveats that apply to the study as a whole: Normal lung had the highest top T cell clone frequencies, and these frequencies appeared to fall progressively from AAH through AIS, MIA and invasive adenocarcinoma. Compared with EGFR-mutant or double wild-type lesions, KRAS-mutant nodules had the highest T cell clonality. Clonality was highest in normal lung, while later-stage lesions appeared to show lower clonality but higher T cell density and diversity. The findings rested on association rather than direct causation, and larger cohorts with long-term follow-up and longitudinal biopsies were considered necessary. Because all patients were from Japan and China, applicability to Western populations was uncertain.

Between 2014 and 2017, the patients underwent resection in either Japan or China. The histologic diagnosis of each case was independently confirmed on H&E slides by two lung cancer pathologists. Macro-dissection after pathologic assessment enriched premalignant or tumor cells for nucleic acid extraction. The AllPrep DNA/RNA FFPE Kit was used to isolate DNA from FFPE tissue. The CDR3 holds 14 amino acids from the cysteine to the phenylalanine. The read is trimmed to its CDR3 DNA, 42 bases read in frame from base 1. For CDR1 and CDR2, the germline V gene lists SGHRS and YFSETQ. Relative to germline, V is missing 4 bases and J is missing 8 bases, with 7 bases of the junction outside any gene match. Using the immunoSEQ hsTCRbeta Kit, TCR beta CDR3 regions were sequenced from DNA. In the paper's pipeline: TCR sequencing data were analysed with the ImmunoSEQ Analyzer. T cell clonality was defined as 1 minus Pielou's evenness computed on productive rearrangements. T cell diversity was measured with the inverse Simpson index on productive templates. T cell density was TCR beta template counts normalized to usable DNA, estimated by amplifying and sequencing housekeeping genes. TCR metrics were compared across histologic stages using two-sided Kruskal-Wallis tests. Here the immuneACCESS table is served through TCRdb, limited to in-frame sequences with V and J called. Missing clones are a known gap in these copies; in checked studies unresolved V genes cover under half, and the rest lacks a known reason. That table furnishes V, J and clone size, whereas the DNA furnished D and trimming. The sample data list thousands of clones, and 80% of these were observed just once. The ten top clones hold under 6.5% of the sample.

Input material: FFPE minimally invasive lung adenocarcinoma tissue. The sample's cell subset or site label, in plain terms: micro-invasive lung adenocarcinoma (MIA). In this chain, TRBV5-1 is recombined with TRBJ1-4, and TRBD1 matches 8 of the central bases. This TCR derives from a person over 45 with lung adenocarcinoma. CDR3 sequence: CASSIGQGREKLFF. The DNA sequence is as follows: TGCGCCAGCAGCATAGGACAGGGCCGGGAAAAACTGTTTTTT.